This T cell receptor beta chain derives from a study of CD8 T cells in Susac syndrome. The germline V gene has CDR1 MGHRA and CDR2 YSYEKL. The CDR3 consists of 15 residues. The ends were cut back, 3 bases at V and 0 bases at J, with 11 bases in the middle. Negative isolation was applied to CD8+ and CD4+ T cells, and FACS enrichment was applied to TEMRA cells. Reverse transcription used about 0.45 to 1 ug RNA and random hexamers. TCRdb called the immunoSEQ multiplex PCR reads again in MiXCR, with one record for every CDR3 protein. The sample holds over 150,000 distinct CDR3 sequences, roughly 94% seen once. This clonotype was counted once.

The genes are TRBV4-1 and TRBJ2-5, with a weak D call TRBD2 (6 bases). This receptor was obtained from a human donor with Susac syndrome. The sample was CD4+ T cells from PBMCs. CDR3 amino acids: CASSQSGTYQETQYF. In DNA, the CDR3 is TGCGCCAGCAGCCAGTCCGGGACTTACCAAGAGACCCAGTACTTC.